This paragraph reports one T cell receptor (beta chain). This receptor's antigen is unknown. Base qualities are not provided; no much larger clone lies one nucleotide away. TCR beta rearrangements were amplified from genomic DNA extracted from peripheral blood rather than from sorted cells or RNA. This sample is drawn from a study of T cell repertoires in aging, cancer and after chemotherapy (dated by TCRdb to the late 2010s). Study-level background: Donors spanned six age groups from 30 or younger to 70 or older, with at least three individuals per group. TCR repertoires from healthy donor controls were recorded over periods of several months to years and showed clear clonal overlap between repeated samplings. The complete dataset included around 9 million TCR reads. The study profiled peripheral blood TCR beta repertoires from healthy donors and cancer patients to examine immunoaging and T cell reconstitution after chemotherapy. Alongside some 98 healthy donors serving as a reference group, the cohort included approximately 220 cancer patients, of whom 90 to 94 had hematological cancers and fewer than 130 had solid cancers.

Multiplex touch-down PCR with a mixed TRB-A/B primer pool was used to amplify rearranged TRB sequences covering the V, D and J segments. Two consecutive PCR reactions with Phusion HS II polymerase added Illumina adapters and sample indices to the amplicons. Amplicons were gel-purified with the NucleoSpin Gel and PCR Clean-up kit, then checked with Qubit and an Agilent 2100 Bioanalyzer. Libraries were sequenced on an Illumina MiSeq using 600-cycle, single-indexed, paired-end runs. As for how the authors treated the data: TRB sequences were processed with MiXCR versions 2.12 and 3.0.5. Each unique CDR3 nucleotide sequence was treated as one clone, and only productive sequences with two or more reads were kept. The repertoire metrics were Shannon diversity, evenness, clonality (defined as one minus evenness), and alpha-parameterized diversity profiles covering alpha 0 to 5. The IGoR algorithm was used to calculate generation probabilities of clones in the paired pre- and post-chemotherapy samples. Starting from the raw public reads, TCRdb applied fastp trimming at Q25, assembled clones with MiXCR and retained in-frame beta chains. Entries are consolidated by CDR3 protein sequence, retaining the most common genes and DNA. In this record, the V and J calls reflect TCRdb's handling and not the investigators' own analysis. The sample records roughly 6,300 distinct CDR3 sequences, about a third of which are singletons. The leading ten clones occupy approximately 44% of the sample.

The germline V gene (reference sequence) specifies LNHDA as CDR1 and SQIVND as CDR2. Relative to germline, V is 5 bases shorter and J is 7 bases shorter, with 18 bases between their ends. CDR3 length: 16 amino acids, cysteine to phenylalanine. CDR3 DNA only is kept here, 48 bases in frame from base 1. The paper's findings and limits, for the study overall: Compared with age-matched healthy donors, untreated patients with either hematological or solid cancers had significantly lower TCR diversity in the blood along with higher clonality. In healthy donors, the decline in TCR diversity with age was mainly due to loss of richness, whereas in cancer patients loss of evenness also played a role. It was noted by the authors that conclusions about immunological memory after chemotherapy cannot be drawn from the repertoire data. In both cancer cohorts, median generation probability rose over the chemotherapy interval, which suggests that the repertoire was reconstituted through rebound thymic output.

The sequence links TRBV19 to TRBJ1-6; a tentative D call is TRBD1 (6 bases match). The receptor was isolated from a human donor in good health. Specimen: blood. Read as DNA, the sequence is TGTGCCAGTAGTTATCCGACACGGGGGCCGAATTCACCCCTCCACTTT. It encodes CASSYPTRGPNSPLHF.